This is a list of T cell receptor beta chains from one sample in a study of radiation and T cells in renal cell carcinoma. Assay: immunoSEQ multiplex PCR; the TCRdb copy retains only in-frame clones and omits some. This sample has about 26,000 clones; over 70% occur once, and the top ten carry approximately 32%. Sequencing was performed on blood, taken from a patient whose treatment included radiotherapy and nephrectomy. These receptors were taken from a man between 60 and 75 years old with renal cell carcinoma. Each CDR3 is given with its conserved first and last residue. A D gene is named only where the DNA matches it firmly. Size tells how often a clone was seen (once, few, many) or the class of an expanded clone, and some rows leave it out.

abundance,d_gene,j_gene,v_gene,CDR3aa,CDR3nt
.,TRBD2,TRBJ2-7,TRBV5-6,CASSPGLAGYWYEQYF,TGTGCCAGCAGCCCCGGACTAGCGGGATATTGGTACGAGCAGTACTTC
.,TRBD1,TRBJ1-5,TRBV19,CASSTQGVTNQPQHF,TGTGCCAGTAGTACTCAGGGGGTAACCAATCAGCCCCAGCATTTT
.,.,TRBJ1-4,TRBV18,CASSPTEVPGKLFF,TGTGCCAGCTCACCGACAGAGGTTCCTGGAAAACTGTTTTTT
once,.,TRBJ1-3,TRBV19,CASSINRRNTIYF,TGTGCCAGTAGTATCAACAGACGAAACACCATATATTTT
few,.,TRBJ1-1,TRBV27,CASQTRLGTEAFF,TGTGCCAGCCAGACCAGATTGGGCACTGAAGCTTTCTTT
few,.,TRBJ1-2,TRBV5-1,CASSLGSADGYTF,TGCGCCAGCAGCTTGGGCAGCGCTGATGGCTACACCTTC
.,.,TRBJ2-7,TRBV7-7,CASSLGTSRPRNLSYEQYF,TGTGCCAGCAGCTTAGGAACGTCCCGTCCCCGGAACTTGTCCTACGAGCAGTACTTC
.,.,TRBJ2-7,TRBV11-2,CASSLQGLVDTYEQYF,TGTGCCAGCAGCTTACAGGGGTTAGTAGATACCTACGAGCAGTACTTC
.,.,TRBJ2-3,TRBV7-2,CASSLAGSTDTQYF,TGTGCCAGCAGCTTAGCGGGTAGCACAGATACGCAGTATTTT
.,.,TRBJ2-7,TRBV11-2,CASSLVPDRLDEQYF,TGTGCCAGCAGCTTAGTCCCAGACAGGCTGGACGAGCAGTACTTC
.,.,TRBJ2-2,TRBV7-9,CASSHPAGELFF,TGTGCCAGCAGTCATCCCGCCGGGGAGCTGTTTTTT
.,TRBD1,TRBJ1-1,TRBV5-4,CASSVGQGHFTEAFF,TGTGCCAGCAGCGTAGGACAGGGACATTTCACTGAAGCTTTCTTT
.,TRBD2,TRBJ2-7,TRBV6-5,CASTGGRAEQYF,TGTGCCAGCACCGGGGGGAGGGCCGAGCAGTACTTC
.,.,TRBJ1-3,TRBV11-2,CASSFPSSGNTIYF,TGTGCCAGCAGCTTTCCGAGCTCTGGAAACACCATATATTTT
.,TRBD2,TRBJ2-1,TRBV30,CAWTSSGVFEQFF,TGTGCCTGGACCTCTAGCGGGGTGTTTGAGCAGTTCTTC
.,.,TRBJ2-7,TRBV2,CASSVTSYEQYF,TGTGCCAGCAGTGTAACCAGCTACGAGCAGTACTTC
.,TRBD2,TRBJ2-7,TRBV5-6,CASSLLTSGTYEQYF,TGTGCCAGCAGTCTTCTGACTAGCGGGACCTACGAGCAGTACTTC
few,.,TRBJ1-2,TRBV6-6,CASSWTLNDNYGYTF,TGTGCCAGCAGTTGGACCCTTAACGATAACTATGGCTACACCTTC
.,.,TRBJ2-2,TRBV30,CAWKDSRAGELFF,TGTGCCTGGAAAGACTCCAGGGCCGGGGAGCTGTTTTTT
.,.,TRBJ1-5,TRBV5-8,CASSLGQGSWQPQHF,TGTGCCAGCAGCTTGGGGCAGGGAAGTTGGCAGCCCCAGCATTTT
.,TRBD2,TRBJ2-3,TRBV9,CASSAPGGRTDTQYF,TGTGCCAGCAGCGCCCCGGGGGGACGCACAGATACGCAGTATTTT
.,.,TRBJ2-7,TRBV5-6,CASSFSGTRPEQYF,TGTGCCAGCAGCTTCTCAGGGACTCGCCCCGAGCAGTACTTC
.,.,TRBJ2-5,TRBV30,CAWSGGGETQYF,TGTGCCTGGAGCGGAGGAGGAGAGACCCAGTACTTC
.,.,TRBJ1-6,TRBV5-5,CASSLQAGKYYNSPLHF,TGTGCCAGCAGCCTACAAGCCGGGAAATATTATAATTCACCCCTCCACTTT
.,.,TRBJ2-1,TRBV18,CASSPTPPAALGEQFF,TGTGCCAGCTCACCTACCCCTCCAGCCGCCCTGGGTGAGCAGTTCTTC
.,.,TRBJ2-5,TRBV2,CASSEIRGGETQYF,TGTGCCAGCAGTGAGATCAGGGGAGGGGAGACCCAGTACTTC
.,TRBD1,TRBJ1-4,TRBV18,CASGRDRDEKLFF,TGTGCCAGCGGCCGGGACAGGGATGAAAAACTGTTTTTT
.,.,TRBJ2-5,TRBV10-1,CASSARPDGTQYF,TGCGCCAGCAGCGCAAGGCCCGACGGGACCCAGTACTTC
.,.,TRBJ1-5,TRBV5-4,CASSLYGNNQPQHF,TGTGCCAGCAGCTTGTATGGGAACAATCAGCCCCAGCATTTT
.,.,TRBJ2-3,TRBV6-5,CAISLTGRTDTQYF,TGTGCCATCAGTTTGACAGGACGCACAGATACGCAGTATTTT
.,.,TRBJ1-2,TRBV20-1,CSARDKDHYTF,TGCAGTGCTAGAGACAAGGATCACTACACCTTC
.,TRBD1,TRBJ2-7,TRBV25-1,CASSVGQTGQDEQYF,TGTGCCAGCAGTGTCGGACAGACAGGGCAGGACGAGCAGTACTTC
.,.,TRBJ2-1,TRBV2,CASSKTRPNSGNEQFF,TGTGCCAGCAGCAAGACCCGGCCAAATTCGGGGAATGAGCAGTTCTTC
few,.,TRBJ2-2,TRBV7-2,CASSLTEIQWVSGELFF,TGTGCCAGCAGCTTGACGGAAATCCAGTGGGTCTCCGGGGAGCTGTTTTTT
.,TRBD2,TRBJ2-1,TRBV2,CASRLLAGGLQFF,TGTGCCAGCCGGTTATTAGCGGGAGGGCTACAGTTCTTC
.,.,TRBJ1-2,TRBV30,CAWTKGTSYGYTF,TGTGCCTGGACAAAGGGGACCTCCTATGGCTACACCTTC
.,.,TRBJ2-5,TRBV6-1,CASFRTLGETQYF,TGTGCCAGCTTCCGAACCCTCGGGGAGACCCAGTACTTC
few,.,TRBJ2-2,TRBV5-6,CASSYPSLNGDANTGELFF,TGTGCCAGCAGCTACCCGAGTCTAAACGGGGACGCGAACACCGGGGAGCTGTTTTTT
.,TRBD2,TRBJ2-3,TRBV5-4,CASSVRLAGSTDTQYF,TGTGCCAGCAGCGTCAGACTAGCGGGGAGCACAGATACGCAGTATTTT
.,TRBD1,TRBJ2-5,TRBV5-5,CASSLGDRETQYF,TGTGCCAGCAGCTTGGGGGACAGGGAGACCCAGTACTTC
.,.,TRBJ1-1,TRBV5-6,CASSLVVGSAEAFF,TGTGCCAGCAGCTTGGTCGTCGGATCCGCTGAAGCTTTCTTT
.,.,TRBJ1-4,TRBV27,CASSLSWGARVDNEKLFF,TGTGCCAGCAGTTTATCTTGGGGGGCACGGGTTGATAATGAAAAACTGTTTTTT
.,.,TRBJ2-1,TRBV30,CAWNSISSGQFF,TGTGCCTGGAATTCCATCTCGTCGGGGCAGTTCTTC
.,.,TRBJ2-2,TRBV11-2,CASNPVPGELFF,TGTGCCAGCAACCCCGTTCCCGGGGAGCTGTTTTTT
.,.,TRBJ2-7,TRBV15,CAIGGGTYEQYF,TGTGCCATCGGGGGCGGAACCTACGAGCAGTACTTC